Included here is one T cell receptor (beta chain) sequence, with context. It lacks a known antigen. No base qualities exist here, and no much larger clone lies one base off it. Taken from the germline V gene, the CDR1 and CDR2 loops are ENHRY and SYGVKD. From the cysteine through the phenylalanine, the CDR3 covers 14 amino acids. Only the CDR3 portion is preserved as DNA: 42 bases, with reading frame beginning at the first base. The V and J ends are trimmed by 10 bases and 2 bases, leaving 18 bases between them. Library method: 5' RACE. The sequencer was an Illumina HiSeq 2500. A second PCR of roughly 6 to 12 cycles was run with a J-beta primer mix and a sample-barcoded 5' primer. A template-switch 5' adaptor carrying 12 random nucleotides introduced a unique molecular identifier onto each TCR beta cDNA molecule. At least 3 million CDR3-containing paired-end reads were obtained from each sample. The Mint cDNA synthesis kit, primed by a TRBC-specific oligonucleotide, was used to synthesize first-strand cDNA from all RNA. All cDNA was treated with uracil-DNA glycosylase and then went through a first 18-cycle PCR with the universal primers M1SS and BC2_uni_R. In the authors' own workflow: For normalization, 1 million high-quality reads, each with a distinct molecular identifier, were randomly selected from each sample. Reads sharing molecular identifiers were discarded rather than binned into consensus sequences. MiTCR, with a Q25 quality threshold and the strictest error-elimination algorithm, was used for CDR3 identification, clonotype clustering and error correction. A nonparametric unseen species model with Euler transformation was used to estimate a lower bound on total TCR beta diversity. TCRdb ran its own pipeline on the public reads, namely fastp trimming at Q25 and MiXCR clone calling, and kept in-frame beta chains. Each record represents a unique CDR3 protein, reported with the most common genes and DNA among its rows. The authors' filters were not applied to this entry. Within this sample are around 750,000 distinct CDR3 sequences, with about 55% of them counted one time only. About two fifths of the sample comes from the top ten.

The record originates from a study of blood T cells in healthy people across ages (dated by TCRdb to 2013 to 2016). Turning to the overall study: In model experiments, template switching captured roughly one uniquely barcoded TCR beta cDNA molecule for every two T cells. The study measured age-related changes in TCR beta repertoire diversity using deep sequencing normalized with unique cDNA molecular identifiers. The donors were split into four age groups: young (average about 16 years), middle-aged (about 40), aged (over 55) and long-lived (under 85). Donors of different ages were randomly distributed across sequencing lanes to avoid experimental bias. For two donors (one aged 18 to 29 and one aged 80 or older), the study analyzed two additional independent replicas of 1 million unique cDNA reads from the same blood draw. Broader findings and caveats from the paper: Because profiling used bulk unsorted PBMCs, naive and antigen-experienced compartments could not be compared conclusively. Estimates of total diversity based on one million sequenced T cells were regarded as lower bounds and as underestimates. A strong correlation was found between observed TCR beta diversity and the percentage of naive T cells measured by flow cytometry. Observed TCR beta diversity per million T cells fell roughly linearly with age, and a significant reduction was already apparent by age roughly 40. Because donor CMV infection status was unknown, age-related changes in expanded clonotypes were potentially confounded. The long-lived group showed more naive CD4+ T cells, fewer expanded clones and increased TCR diversity than the aged group, suggesting age selection.

The donors were a few dozen Caucasian individuals from Russia, aged roughly 6 to 100 years, who were systemically healthy. Around 9.9 milliliters of peripheral blood were collected from each donor into EDTA-treated Vacutainer tubes. PBMCs were isolated by Ficoll-Paque density-gradient centrifugation, with at least 6 million obtained per sample. Trizol reagent was used to extract total RNA from the PBMCs, yielding at least 5.5 micrograms per sample. The percentages of naive CD45RAhigh/CD27high T cells were determined by flow cytometry on a PBMC aliquot from every donor. The chain is made from TRBV10-3 and TRBJ2-7, and the D gene may be TRBD2, 6 bases matching. The sequencing sample was made of blood. This clonotype was obtained from a man older than 75 in good health. The CDR3 region reads CATTRDSLAYEQYF. The bases are TGTGCCACGACCCGGGACTCGTTGGCCTACGAGCAGTACTTC.